The TCR beta chain under discussion was sequenced for a study of T cells in tumors after PD-1 blockade. Study as a whole: Daily vismodegib 150 mg continued in a subset of anti-PD-1-treated patients. Peripheral blood samples averaged roughly 40,000 unique clonotypes and 100,000 to 130,000 templates.

Input was roughly 550 ng to 6,500 ng of genomic DNA from tumor or blood. Only in-frame clones appear in the TCRdb table, and some are missing; sequencing was by immunoSEQ multiplex PCR. The sample shows roughly 50,000 clones, about 85% of them seen only once. The CDR3 loop spans 16 amino acids. The ends lost 0 bases at V and 1 base at J; junction bases unmatched: 3. The germline gives CDR1 LGHNT, CDR2 FRNRAP. The source of this sequence is a human donor with basal cell carcinoma. Material: PBMCs, obtained before anti-PD-1 treatment. The gene calls are TRBV12-5 and TRBJ2-3, with 8 bases matching TRBD2. The CDR3 DNA follows: TGTGCTAGTGGTTTGGTACAACTAGCGGGCACAGATACGCAGTATTTT. It yields the protein CASGLVQLAGTDTQYF.